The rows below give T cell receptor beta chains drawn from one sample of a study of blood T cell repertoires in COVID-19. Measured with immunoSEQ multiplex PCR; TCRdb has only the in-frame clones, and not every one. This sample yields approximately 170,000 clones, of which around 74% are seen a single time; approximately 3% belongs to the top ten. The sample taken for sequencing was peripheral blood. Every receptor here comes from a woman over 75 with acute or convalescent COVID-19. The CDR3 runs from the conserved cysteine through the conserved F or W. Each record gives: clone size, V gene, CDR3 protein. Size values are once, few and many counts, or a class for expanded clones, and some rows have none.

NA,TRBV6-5,CASSYAAPGTYEQYF
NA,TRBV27,CASSLRTGGNEQFF
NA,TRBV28,CASSLSGGLTNEKLFF
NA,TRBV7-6,CASSLGAANNEQFF
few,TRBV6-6,CASTITGETEAFF
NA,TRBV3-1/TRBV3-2,CASSQDHRTGKGNTGELFF
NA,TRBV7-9,CASSERDRGQYF
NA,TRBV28,CASSLGGQSYNSPLHF
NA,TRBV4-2,CASSHTAGGPVNPYEQYF
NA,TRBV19,CASTGTSGNIQYF
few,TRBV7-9,CASSSPRPLGPANYGYTF
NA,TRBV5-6,CASSQLWAAGYTF
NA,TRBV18,CASSGTGREKLFF
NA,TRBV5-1,CASSLDLADTQYF
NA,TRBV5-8,CASGGYRDSF
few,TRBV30,CAWSVLDSPLHF
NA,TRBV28,CASSGAGGAEVTEAFF
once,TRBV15,CATSRGGEGHEQYF
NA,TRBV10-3,CAIRQGDGQPQHF
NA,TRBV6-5,CASIRTSGSRYEQYF
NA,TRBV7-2,CASSLEQGRTYGYTF
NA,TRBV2,CANQGAGLGYNEQFF
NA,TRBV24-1,CATAPAGGYTF